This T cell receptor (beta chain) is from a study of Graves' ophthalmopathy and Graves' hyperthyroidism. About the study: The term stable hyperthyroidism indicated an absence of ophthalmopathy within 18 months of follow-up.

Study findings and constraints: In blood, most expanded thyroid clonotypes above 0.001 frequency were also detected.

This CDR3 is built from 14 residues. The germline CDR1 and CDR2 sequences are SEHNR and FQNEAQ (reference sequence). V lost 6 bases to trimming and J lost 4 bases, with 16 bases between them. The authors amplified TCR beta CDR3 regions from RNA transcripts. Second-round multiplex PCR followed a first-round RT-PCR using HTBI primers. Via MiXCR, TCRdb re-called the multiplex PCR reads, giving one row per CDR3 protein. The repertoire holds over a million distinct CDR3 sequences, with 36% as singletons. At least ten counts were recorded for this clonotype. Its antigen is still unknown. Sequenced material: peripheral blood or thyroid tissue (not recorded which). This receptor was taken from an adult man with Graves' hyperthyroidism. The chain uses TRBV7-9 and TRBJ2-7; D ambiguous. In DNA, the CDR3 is TGTGCCAGCAGTTTGGACCTGAGCGATTACGAGCAGTACTTC. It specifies CASSLDLSDYEQYF.